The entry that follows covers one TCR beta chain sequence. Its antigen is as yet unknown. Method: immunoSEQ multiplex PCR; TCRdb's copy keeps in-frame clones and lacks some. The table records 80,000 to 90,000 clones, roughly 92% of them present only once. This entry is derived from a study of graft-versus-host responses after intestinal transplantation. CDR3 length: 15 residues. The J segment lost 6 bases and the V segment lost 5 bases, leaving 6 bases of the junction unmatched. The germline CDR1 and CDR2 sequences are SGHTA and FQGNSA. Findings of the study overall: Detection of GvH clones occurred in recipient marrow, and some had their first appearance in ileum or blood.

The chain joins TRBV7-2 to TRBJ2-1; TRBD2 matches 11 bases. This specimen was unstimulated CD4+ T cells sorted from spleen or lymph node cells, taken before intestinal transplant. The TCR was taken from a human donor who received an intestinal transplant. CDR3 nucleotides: TGTGCCAGCAGCCTAACTAGCGGGAGTTTCAATGAGCAGTTCTTC. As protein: CASSLTSGSFNEQFF.